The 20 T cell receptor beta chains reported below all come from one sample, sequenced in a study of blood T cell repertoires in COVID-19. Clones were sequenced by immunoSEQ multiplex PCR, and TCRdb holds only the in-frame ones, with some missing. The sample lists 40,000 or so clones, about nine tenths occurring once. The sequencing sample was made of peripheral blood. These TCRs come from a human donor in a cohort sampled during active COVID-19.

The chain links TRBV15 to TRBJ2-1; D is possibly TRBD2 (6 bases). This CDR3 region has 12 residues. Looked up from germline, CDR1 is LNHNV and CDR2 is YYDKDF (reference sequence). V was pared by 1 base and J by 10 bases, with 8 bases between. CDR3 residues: CATSRVGGEQFF. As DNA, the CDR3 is TGTGCCACCAGCAGAGTTGGGGGGGAGCAGTTCTTC.

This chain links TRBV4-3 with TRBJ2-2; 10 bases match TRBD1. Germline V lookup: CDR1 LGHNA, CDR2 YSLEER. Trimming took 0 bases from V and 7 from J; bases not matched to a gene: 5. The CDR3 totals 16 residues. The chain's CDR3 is CASSQERTGGIGELFF. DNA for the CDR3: TGCGCCAGCAGCCAAGAAAGGACAGGGGGTATCGGGGAGCTGTTTTTT.

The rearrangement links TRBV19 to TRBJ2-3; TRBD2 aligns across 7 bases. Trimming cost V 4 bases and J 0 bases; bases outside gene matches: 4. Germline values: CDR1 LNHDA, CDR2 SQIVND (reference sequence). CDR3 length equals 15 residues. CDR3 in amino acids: CASSNSGYSTDTQYF. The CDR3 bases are TGTGCCAGTAGTAATAGCGGGTATAGCACAGATACGCAGTATTTT. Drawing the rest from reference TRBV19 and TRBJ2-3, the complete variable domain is DGGITQSPKYLFRKEGQNVTLSCEQNLNHDAMYWYRQDPGQGLRLIYYSQIVNDFQKGDIAEGYSVSREKKESFPLTVTSAQKNPTAFYLCASSNSGYSTDTQYFGPGTRLTVL.

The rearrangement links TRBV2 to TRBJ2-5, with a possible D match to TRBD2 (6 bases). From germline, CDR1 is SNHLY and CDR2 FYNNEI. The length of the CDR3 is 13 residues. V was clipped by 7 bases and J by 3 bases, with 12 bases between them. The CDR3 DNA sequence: TGTGCCAGCAAAAAATGGAGGGAAGAGACCCAGTACTTC. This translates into CASKKWREETQYF.

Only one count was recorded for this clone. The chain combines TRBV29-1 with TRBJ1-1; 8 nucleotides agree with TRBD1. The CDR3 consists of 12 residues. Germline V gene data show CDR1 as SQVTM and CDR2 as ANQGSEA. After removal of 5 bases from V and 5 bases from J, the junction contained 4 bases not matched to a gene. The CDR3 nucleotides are TGCAGCGTTTACAGGGGGAGGACTGAAGCTTTCTTT. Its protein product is CSVYRGRTEAFF.

Here the CDR3 DNA reads TGCGCCAGCAGCCTGGGAGCTACCACCTACAATGAGCAGTTCTTC. This translates into CASSLGATTYNEQFF. This chain links TRBV4-1 with TRBJ2-1, with D possibly being TRBD2 (5 bases). Germline CDR1 and CDR2: MGHRA and YSYEKL. This CDR3 is 15 amino acids long. V gave up 4 bases and J gave up 2 bases, with 12 bases separating them.

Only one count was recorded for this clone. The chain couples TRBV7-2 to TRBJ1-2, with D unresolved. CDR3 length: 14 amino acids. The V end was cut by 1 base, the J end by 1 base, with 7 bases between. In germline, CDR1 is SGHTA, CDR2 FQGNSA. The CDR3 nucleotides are TGTGCCAGCAGCTTAGTGAAGAGTAACTATGGCTACACCTTC. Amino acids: CASSLVKSNYGYTF. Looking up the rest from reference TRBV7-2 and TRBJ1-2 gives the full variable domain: GAGVSQSPSNKVTEKGKDVELRCDPISGHTALYWYRQSLGQGLEFLIYFQGNSAPDKSGLPSDRFSAERTGGSVSTLTIQRTQQEDSAVYLCASSLVKSNYGYTFGSGTRLTVV.

DNA for the CDR3: TGTGCCAGCAGCTTGGCCGGGGGGTCCTTGGGGAAAAAACTGTTTTTT. Protein product: CASSLAGGSLGKKLFF. The chain has TRBV5-4 and TRBJ1-4, with D possibly matching TRBD1 (5 bases). The CDR3 runs 16 residues. V lost 0 bases and J 9 bases, leaving 18 bases between the germline ends. CDR1 is SGHNT and CDR2 is YYREEE in the germline V gene (reference sequence).

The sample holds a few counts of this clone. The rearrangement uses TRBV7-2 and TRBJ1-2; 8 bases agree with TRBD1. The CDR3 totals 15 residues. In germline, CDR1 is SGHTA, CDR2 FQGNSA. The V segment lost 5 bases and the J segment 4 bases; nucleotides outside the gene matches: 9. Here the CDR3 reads CASSRAGQGFYGYTF. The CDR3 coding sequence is TGTGCCAGCAGCCGCGCCGGACAGGGATTCTATGGCTACACCTTC.

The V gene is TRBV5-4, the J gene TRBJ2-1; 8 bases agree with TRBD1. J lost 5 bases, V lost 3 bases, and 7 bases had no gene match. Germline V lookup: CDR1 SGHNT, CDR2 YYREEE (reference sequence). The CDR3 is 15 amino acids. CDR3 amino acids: CASSSQGAVNNEQFF. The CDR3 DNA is TGTGCCAGCAGCTCCCAGGGGGCGGTCAACAATGAGCAGTTCTTC.

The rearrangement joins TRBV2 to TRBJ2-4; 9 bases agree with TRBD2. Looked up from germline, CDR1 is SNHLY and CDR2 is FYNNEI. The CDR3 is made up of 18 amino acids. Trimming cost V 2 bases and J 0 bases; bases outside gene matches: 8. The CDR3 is CASSERLAADIAKNIQYF. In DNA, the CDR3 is TGTGCCAGCAGTGAACGACTAGCGGCGGACATAGCCAAAAACATTCAGTACTTC.

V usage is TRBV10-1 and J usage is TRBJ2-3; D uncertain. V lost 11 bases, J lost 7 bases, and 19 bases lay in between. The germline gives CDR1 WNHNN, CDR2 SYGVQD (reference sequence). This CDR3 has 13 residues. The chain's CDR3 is CACRSRPPHTQYF. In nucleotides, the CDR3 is TGCGCCTGTCGTAGCCGGCCCCCTCATACGCAGTATTTT.

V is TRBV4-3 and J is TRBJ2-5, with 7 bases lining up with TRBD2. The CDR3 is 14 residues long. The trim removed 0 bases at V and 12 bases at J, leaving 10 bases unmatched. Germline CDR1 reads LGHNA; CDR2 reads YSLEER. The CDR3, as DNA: TGCGCCAGCAGCCAAGATATTCTTCGGGAGGTAGAGTACTTC. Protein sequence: CASSQDILREVEYF.

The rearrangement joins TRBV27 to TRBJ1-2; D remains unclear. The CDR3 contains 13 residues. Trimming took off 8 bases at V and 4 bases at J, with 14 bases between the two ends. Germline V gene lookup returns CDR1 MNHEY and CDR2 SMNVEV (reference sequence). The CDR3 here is CASSGKGIYGYTF. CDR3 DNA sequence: TGTGCCAGCTCCGGGAAAGGGATCTATGGCTACACCTTC.

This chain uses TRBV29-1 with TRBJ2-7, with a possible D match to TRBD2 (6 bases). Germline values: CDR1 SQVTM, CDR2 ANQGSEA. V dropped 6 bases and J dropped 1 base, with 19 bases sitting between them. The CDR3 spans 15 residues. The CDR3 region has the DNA TGCAGCGTGAGGGAACGGGGGATCACGTCCTACGAGCAGTACTTC. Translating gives CSVRERGITSYEQYF.

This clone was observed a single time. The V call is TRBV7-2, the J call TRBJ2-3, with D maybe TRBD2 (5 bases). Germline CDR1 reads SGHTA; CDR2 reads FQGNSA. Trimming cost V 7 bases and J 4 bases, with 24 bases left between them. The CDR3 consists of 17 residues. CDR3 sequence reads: CASTRSSDPEVADTQYF. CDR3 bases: TGTGCCAGCACTCGGAGTAGCGACCCCGAGGTGGCAGATACGCAGTATTTT. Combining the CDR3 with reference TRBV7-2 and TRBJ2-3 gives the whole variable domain GAGVSQSPSNKVTEKGKDVELRCDPISGHTALYWYRQSLGQGLEFLIYFQGNSAPDKSGLPSDRFSAERTGGSVSTLTIQRTQQEDSAVYLCASTRSSDPEVADTQYFGPGTRLTVL.

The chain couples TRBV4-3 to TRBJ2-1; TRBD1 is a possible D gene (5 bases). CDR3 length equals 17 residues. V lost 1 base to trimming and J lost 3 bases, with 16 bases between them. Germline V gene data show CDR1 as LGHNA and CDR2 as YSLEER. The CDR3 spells CASSQGQLSLRYNEQFF. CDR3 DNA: TGCGCCAGCAGCCAAGGACAGCTTAGTCTTCGCTACAATGAGCAGTTCTTC.

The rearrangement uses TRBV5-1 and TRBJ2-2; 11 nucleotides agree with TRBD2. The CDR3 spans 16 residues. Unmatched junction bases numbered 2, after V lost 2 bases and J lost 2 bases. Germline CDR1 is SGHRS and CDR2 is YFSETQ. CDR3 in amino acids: CASSFSGRANTGELFF. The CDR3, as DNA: TGCGCCAGCAGCTTTAGCGGGAGGGCTAACACCGGGGAGCTGTTTTTT.

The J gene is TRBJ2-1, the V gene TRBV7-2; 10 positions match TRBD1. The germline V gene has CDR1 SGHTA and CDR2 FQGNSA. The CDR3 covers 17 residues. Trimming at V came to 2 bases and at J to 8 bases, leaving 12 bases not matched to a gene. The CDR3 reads CASSLSARDRGPDEQFF. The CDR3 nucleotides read TGTGCCAGCAGCTTAAGCGCAAGGGACAGGGGTCCGGATGAGCAGTTCTTC.

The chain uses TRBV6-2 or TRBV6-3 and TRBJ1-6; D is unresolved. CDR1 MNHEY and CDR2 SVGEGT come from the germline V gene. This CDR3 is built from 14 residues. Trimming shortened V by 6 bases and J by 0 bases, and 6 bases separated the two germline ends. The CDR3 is CASSSYSYNSPLHF. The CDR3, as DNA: TGTGCCAGCAGCTCCTACTCCTATAATTCACCCCTCCACTTT.